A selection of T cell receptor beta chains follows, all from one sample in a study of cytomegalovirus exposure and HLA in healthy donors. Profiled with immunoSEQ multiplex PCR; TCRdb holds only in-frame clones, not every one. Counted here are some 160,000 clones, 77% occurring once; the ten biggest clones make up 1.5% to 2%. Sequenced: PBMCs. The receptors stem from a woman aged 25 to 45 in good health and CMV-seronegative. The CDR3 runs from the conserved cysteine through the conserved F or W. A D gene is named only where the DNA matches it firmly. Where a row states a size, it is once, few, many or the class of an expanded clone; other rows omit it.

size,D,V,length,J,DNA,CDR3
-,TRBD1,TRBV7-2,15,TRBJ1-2,TGTGCCAGCAGCCCATGGGACAGGGAAGAGGATGGCTACACCTTC,CASSPWDREEDGYTF
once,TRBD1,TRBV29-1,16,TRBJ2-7,TGCAGCGTTGGAGGGGTCCAGACAGGGGGCATTAACGAGCAGTACTTC,CSVGGVQTGGINEQYF
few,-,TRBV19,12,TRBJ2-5,TGTGCCAGTAGTATCCCCTCTGAGACCCAGTACTTC,CASSIPSETQYF
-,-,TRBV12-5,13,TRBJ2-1,TGTGCTAGTGGTTTGCCCCCCCTATTTGAGCAGTTCTTC,CASGLPPLFEQFF
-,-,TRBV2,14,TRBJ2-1,TGTGCCAGCAGTAGGGGGGGGGCCTACAATGAGCAGTTCTTC,CASSRGGAYNEQFF
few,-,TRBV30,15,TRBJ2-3,TGTGCCTGCCCCGCGGGCAAGCGGGGCACAGATACGCAGTATTTT,CACPAGKRGTDTQYF
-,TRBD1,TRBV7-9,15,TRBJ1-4,TGTGCCAGCAGCCCACCAGGAGGGGGCCATGAAAAACTGTTTTTT,CASSPPGGGHEKLFF
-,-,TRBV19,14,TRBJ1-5,TGTGCCAGTAGTGGCAGGGAATTTGGCCAGCCCCAGCATTTT,CASSGREFGQPQHF
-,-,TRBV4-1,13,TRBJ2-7,TGCGCCAGCAGCCAAGGGGGAGGTTACGAGCAGTACTTC,CASSQGGGYEQYF
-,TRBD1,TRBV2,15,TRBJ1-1,TGTGCCAGCAGTGACCAGGGGGGCATGAACACTGAAGCTTTCTTT,CASSDQGGMNTEAFF
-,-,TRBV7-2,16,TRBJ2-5,TGTGCCAGCAGCCCCCCCAGGGGCAGAATGCAAGAGACCCAGTACTTC,CASSPPRGRMQETQYF
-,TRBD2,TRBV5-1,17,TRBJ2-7,TGCGCCAGCAGCCGTCGACTGACTAGCGGGGGCACTTACGAGCAGTACTTC,CASSRRLTSGGTYEQYF
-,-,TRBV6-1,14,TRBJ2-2,TGTGCCAGCGGACGACAGGAATACACCGGGGAGCTGTTTTTT,CASGRQEYTGELFF
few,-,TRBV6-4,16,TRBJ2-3,TGTGCCAGCAGCCCCCTAGGGGGAGTGGGCACAGATACGCAGTATTTT,CASSPLGGVGTDTQYF
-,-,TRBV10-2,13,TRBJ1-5,TGCGCCAGCAGCCAGGACTACAATCAGCCCCAGCATTTT,CASSQDYNQPQHF
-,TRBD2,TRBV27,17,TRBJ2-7,TGTGCCAGCAGTCCCAATAGTGCGGGACTAGCGGACTACGAGCAGTACTTC,CASSPNSAGLADYEQYF
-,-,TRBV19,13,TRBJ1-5,TGTGCCAGTAGTATTTCAGAATTCCAGCCCCAGCATTTT,CASSISEFQPQHF
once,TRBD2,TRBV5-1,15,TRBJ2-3,TGCGCCAGCAGCTTGCGGCGGGGGGTCACAGATACGCAGTATTTT,CASSLRRGVTDTQYF
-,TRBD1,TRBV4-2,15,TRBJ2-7,TGTGCCAGCAGCCAGACAGGGTCGACGTTCTACGAGCAGTACTTC,CASSQTGSTFYEQYF
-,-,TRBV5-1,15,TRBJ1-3,TGCGCCAGCAGTCAGGCCGGGACAACTGGAAACACCATATATTTT,CASSQAGTTGNTIYF
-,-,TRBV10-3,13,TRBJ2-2,TGTGCCATCAGCGGACAGCTCACCGGGGAGCTGTTTTTT,CAISGQLTGELFF
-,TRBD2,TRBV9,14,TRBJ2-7,TGTGCCAGCAGCCCCCGGACTAGTTTTTACGAGCAGTACTTC,CASSPRTSFYEQYF
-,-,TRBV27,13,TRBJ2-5,TGTGCCAGCGGAGGGGGCCTAAAGGAGACCCAGTACTTC,CASGGGLKETQYF
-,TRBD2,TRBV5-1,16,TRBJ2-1,TGCGCCAGCACCCCAAGCGGGAGGGCCACCTACAATGAGCAGTTCTTC,CASTPSGRATYNEQFF
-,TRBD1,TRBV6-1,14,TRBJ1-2,TGTGCCAGCAGGTGGGACAGCAACTTCTATGGCTACACCTTC,CASRWDSNFYGYTF
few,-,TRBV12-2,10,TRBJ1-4,TGTGCAAGTCGCTTCAGGAAACTGTTTTTT,CASRFRKLFF
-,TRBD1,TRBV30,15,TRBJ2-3,TGTGCCTGGGGTGGACAGGGGAGTAGAGCAGATACGCAGTATTTT,CAWGGQGSRADTQYF
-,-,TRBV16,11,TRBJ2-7,TGTGCCAGCAGCCAATTTGGCCCTCAGTACTTC,CASSQFGPQYF
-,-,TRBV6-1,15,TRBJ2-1,TGTGCCAGCAGTGCAAAGCGGACCTCCTACAATGAGCAGTTCTTC,CASSAKRTSYNEQFF
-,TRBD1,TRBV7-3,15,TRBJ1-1,TGTGCCAGCAGCTTAGGACAGGGAATGAACACTGAAGCTTTCTTT,CASSLGQGMNTEAFF
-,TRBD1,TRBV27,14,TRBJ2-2,TGTGCCAGCAGTTGGGACAGGGGGCACGGGGAGCTGTTTTTT,CASSWDRGHGELFF
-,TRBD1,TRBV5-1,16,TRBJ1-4,TGCGCCAGCAGCACCCGAGGGGGACAGGGAAGCGAAAAACTGTTTTTT,CASSTRGGQGSEKLFF
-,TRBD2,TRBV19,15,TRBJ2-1,TGTGCCAGTAGTATGTCTGCGGGGGGGGGCGATGAGCAGTTCTTC,CASSMSAGGGDEQFF